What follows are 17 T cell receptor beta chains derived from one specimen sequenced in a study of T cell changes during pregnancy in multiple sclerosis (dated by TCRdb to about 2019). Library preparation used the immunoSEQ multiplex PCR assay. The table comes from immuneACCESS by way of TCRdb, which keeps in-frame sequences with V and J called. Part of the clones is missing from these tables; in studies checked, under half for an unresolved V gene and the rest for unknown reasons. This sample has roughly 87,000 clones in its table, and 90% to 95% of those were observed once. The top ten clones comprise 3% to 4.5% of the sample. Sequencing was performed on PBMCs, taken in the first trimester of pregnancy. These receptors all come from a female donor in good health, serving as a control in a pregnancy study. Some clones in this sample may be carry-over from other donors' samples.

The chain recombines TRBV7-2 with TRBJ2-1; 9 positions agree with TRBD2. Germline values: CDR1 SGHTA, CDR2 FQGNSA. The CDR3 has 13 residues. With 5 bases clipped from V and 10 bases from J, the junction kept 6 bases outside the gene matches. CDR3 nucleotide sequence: TGTGCCAGCAGCAAACGACTAGCGGACGAGCAGTTCTTC. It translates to CASSKRLADEQFF.

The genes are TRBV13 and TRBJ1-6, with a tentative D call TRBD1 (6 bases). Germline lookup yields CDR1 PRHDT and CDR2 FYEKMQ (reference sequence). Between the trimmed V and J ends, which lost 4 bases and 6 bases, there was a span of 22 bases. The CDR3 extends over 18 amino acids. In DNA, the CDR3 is TGTGCCAGCAGCTCGCGAGTACAGGGTTGGGGGTCTAATTCACCCCTCCACTTT. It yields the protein CASSSRVQGWGSNSPLHF.

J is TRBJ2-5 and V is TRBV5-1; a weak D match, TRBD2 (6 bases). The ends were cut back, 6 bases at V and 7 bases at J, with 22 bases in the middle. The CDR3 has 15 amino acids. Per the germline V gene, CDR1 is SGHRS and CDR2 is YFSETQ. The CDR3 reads CASKTSGTGHGTQYF. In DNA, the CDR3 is TGCGCCAGCAAAACCTCCGGGACTGGGCATGGGACCCAGTACTTC.

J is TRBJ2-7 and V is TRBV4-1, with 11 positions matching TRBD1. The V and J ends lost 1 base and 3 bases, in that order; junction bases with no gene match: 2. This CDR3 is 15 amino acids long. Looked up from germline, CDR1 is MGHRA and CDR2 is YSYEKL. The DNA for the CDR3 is TGCGCCAGCAGCCAAGGGGACAGGGGGGGCTACGAGCAGTACTTC. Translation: CASSQGDRGGYEQYF.

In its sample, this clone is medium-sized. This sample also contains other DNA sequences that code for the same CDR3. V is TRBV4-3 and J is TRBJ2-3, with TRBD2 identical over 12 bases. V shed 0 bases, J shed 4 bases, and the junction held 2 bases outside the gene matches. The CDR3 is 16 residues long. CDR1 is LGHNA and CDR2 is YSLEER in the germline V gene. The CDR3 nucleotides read TGCGCCAGCAGCCAAGATCTAGCGGGAGGGCCAGATACGCAGTATTTT. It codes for CASSQDLAGGPDTQYF.

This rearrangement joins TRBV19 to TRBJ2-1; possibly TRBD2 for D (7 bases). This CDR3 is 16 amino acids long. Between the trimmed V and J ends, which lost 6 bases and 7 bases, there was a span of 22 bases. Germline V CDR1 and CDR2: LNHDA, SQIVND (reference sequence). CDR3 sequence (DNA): TGTGCCAGTAGACCACTGGGGGCAGGGGAGGGAAATGAGCAGTTCTTC. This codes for CASRPLGAGEGNEQFF.

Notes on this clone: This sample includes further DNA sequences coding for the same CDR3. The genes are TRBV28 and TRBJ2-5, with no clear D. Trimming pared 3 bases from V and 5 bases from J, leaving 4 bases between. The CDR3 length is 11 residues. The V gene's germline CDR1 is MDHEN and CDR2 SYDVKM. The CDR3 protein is CASSLRETQYF. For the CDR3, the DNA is TGTGCCAGCAGTTTGCGGGAGACCCAGTACTTC.

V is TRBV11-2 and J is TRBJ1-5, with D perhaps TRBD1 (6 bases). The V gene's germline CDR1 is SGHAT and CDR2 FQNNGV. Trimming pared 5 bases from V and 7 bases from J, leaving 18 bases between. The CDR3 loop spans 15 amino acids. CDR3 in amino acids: CASSERAGAKQPQHF. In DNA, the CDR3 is TGTGCCAGCAGCGAAAGGGCAGGGGCGAAGCAGCCCCAGCATTTT.

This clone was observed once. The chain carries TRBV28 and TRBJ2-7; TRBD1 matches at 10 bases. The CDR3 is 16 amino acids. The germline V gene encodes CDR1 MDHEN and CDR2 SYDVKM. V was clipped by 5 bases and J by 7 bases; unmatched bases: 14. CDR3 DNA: TGTGCCAGCAGTACCTATAGGGGGACAGGGGCACGGGAGCAGTACTTC. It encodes CASSTYRGTGAREQYF.

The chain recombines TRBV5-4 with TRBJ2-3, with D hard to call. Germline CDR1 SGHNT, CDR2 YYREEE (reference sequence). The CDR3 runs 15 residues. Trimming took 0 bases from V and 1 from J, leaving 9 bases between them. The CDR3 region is CASSLAGTGTDTQYF. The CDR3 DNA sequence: TGTGCCAGCAGCTTGGCAGGTACTGGCACAGATACGCAGTATTTT.

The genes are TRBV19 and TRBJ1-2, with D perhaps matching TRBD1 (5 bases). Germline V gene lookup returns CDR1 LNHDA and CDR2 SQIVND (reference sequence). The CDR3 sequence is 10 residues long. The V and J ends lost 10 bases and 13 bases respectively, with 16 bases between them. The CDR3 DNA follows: TGTGCCACCAACGACAGAACCACCACCTTC. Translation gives CATNDRTTTF.

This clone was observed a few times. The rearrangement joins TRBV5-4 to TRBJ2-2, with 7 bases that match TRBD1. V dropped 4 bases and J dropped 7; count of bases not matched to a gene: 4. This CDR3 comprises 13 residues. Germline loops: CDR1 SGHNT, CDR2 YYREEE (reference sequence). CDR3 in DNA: TGTGCCAGCAGCGACAGGGCGGGCGGGGAGCTGTTTTTT. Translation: CASSDRAGGELFF. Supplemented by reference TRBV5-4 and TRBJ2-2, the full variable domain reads ETGVTQSPTHLIKTRGQQVTLRCSSQSGHNTVSWYQQALGQGPQFIFQYYREEENGRGNFPPRFSGLQFPNYSSELNVNALELDDSALYLCASSDRAGGELFFGEGSRLTVL.

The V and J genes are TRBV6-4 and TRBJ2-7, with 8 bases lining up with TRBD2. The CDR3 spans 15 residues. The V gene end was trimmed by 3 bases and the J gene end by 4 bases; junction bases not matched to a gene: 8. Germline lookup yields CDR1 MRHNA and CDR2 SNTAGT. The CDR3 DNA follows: TGTGCCAGCAGTGAGAAGGCGGGGGGATCGTACGAGCAGTACTTC. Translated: CASSEKAGGSYEQYF.

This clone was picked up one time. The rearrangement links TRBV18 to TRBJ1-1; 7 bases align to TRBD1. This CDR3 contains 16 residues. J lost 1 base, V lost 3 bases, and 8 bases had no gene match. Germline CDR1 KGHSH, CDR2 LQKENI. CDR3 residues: CASSPLPTGRNTEAFF. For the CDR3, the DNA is TGTGCCAGCTCACCCCTGCCGACAGGGCGGAACACTGAAGCTTTCTTT.

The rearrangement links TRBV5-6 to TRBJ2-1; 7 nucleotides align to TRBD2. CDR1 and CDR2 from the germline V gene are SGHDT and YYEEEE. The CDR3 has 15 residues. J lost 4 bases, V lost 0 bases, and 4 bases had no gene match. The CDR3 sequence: CASSLEGGPYNEQFF. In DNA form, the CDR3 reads TGTGCCAGCAGCTTGGAGGGAGGGCCTTACAATGAGCAGTTCTTC. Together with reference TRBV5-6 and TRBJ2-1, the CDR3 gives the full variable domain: DAGVTQSPTHLIKTRGQQVTLRCSPKSGHDTVSWYQQALGQGPQFIFQYYEEEERQRGNFPDRFSGHQFPNYSSELNVNALLLGDSALYLCASSLEGGPYNEQFFGPGTRLTVL.

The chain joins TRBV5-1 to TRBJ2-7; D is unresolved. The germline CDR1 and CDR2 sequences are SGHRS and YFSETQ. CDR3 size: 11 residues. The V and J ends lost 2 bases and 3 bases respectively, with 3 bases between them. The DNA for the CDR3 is TGCGCCAGCAGCTTTAACTACGAGCAGTACTTC. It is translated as CASSFNYEQYF.

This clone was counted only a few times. Written as DNA, the CDR3 is TGTGCCATCAATACTCAAGGAGATAATTCACCCCTCCACTTT. It encodes CAINTQGDNSPLHF. V gene TRBV10-3 combines with J gene TRBJ1-6; no definite D call. Germline CDR1 ENHRY, CDR2 SYGVKD. Trimming stripped 7 bases from V and 5 bases from J, with 12 bases between. The CDR3 extends over 14 amino acids.